The rows below give T cell receptor beta chains drawn from one sample of a study of early T cells in non-severe SARS-CoV-2 infection. TCRdb reprocessed the 5' RACE reads with MiXCR, giving one entry per CDR3 protein. The table has about 72,000 distinct CDR3 sequences, roughly 10% seen once. The sequenced sample was whole blood. Receptors originate from an adult who was a healthcare worker with PCR-confirmed SARS-CoV-2 infection or an uninfected control (not recorded which). Each CDR3 is given without its conserved first and last residue. A D gene is named only where the DNA matches it firmly.

>TRBV5-1|TRBD2|15
ASSSPSGLARTDTQY
>TRBV7-9|NA|11
ASSGGTNYGYT
>TRBV3-1|NA|13
ASSQESEGLRRQY
>TRBV20-1|NA|13
SAMIPFRGNEKLF
>TRBV7-6|NA|12
ASTQGTGTDTQY
>TRBV20-1|NA|11
SALRGITDTQY
>TRBV29-1|TRBD2|17
SVEVGLAGEGVSTDTQY
>TRBV7-3|TRBD1|13
ASSLTFGTVYEQY
>TRBV7-2|NA|11
ASSYATNEKLF
>TRBV27|NA|11
ASSPSRTGELF
>TRBV7-3|TRBD2|13
ASSVVAGRYNEQF
>TRBV12-3/TRBV12-4|TRBD1|13
ASSDFRGRGTEAF
>TRBV20-1|NA|12
SALAVIPTDTQY
>TRBV6-2/TRBV6-3|TRBD2|13
ASRGSSGLAYEQY
>TRBV11-3|TRBD1|10
ASSMTGSEQY
>TRBV6-1|NA|11
ASSEVRQYEQY
>TRBV4-2|NA|11
ASSQGLMDEQY
>TRBV7-6|NA|10
ASGGMQETQY
>TRBV6-5|NA|13
ASSSAIGYSETQY
>TRBV28|TRBD1|14
ASSNRQGSGANVLT
>TRBV7-3|TRBD2|13
ASSPGLAGYYEQY
>TRBV5-5|TRBD1|12
ASSLNDRGSEAF
>TRBV10-3|TRBD1|11
AISVGQDYEQY
>TRBV3-1|NA|12
ASSQVRASYEQY
>TRBV29-1|NA|10
SVLDNTDTQY
>TRBV6-2/TRBV6-3|NA|12
ASSYGPSSYEQY
>TRBV2|NA|13
ASSESYDRTDTQY
>TRBV7-3|NA|15
ASSKMRQGSFGNEQF
>TRBV6-2/TRBV6-3|TRBD2|14
ASSPFLSGATGELF
>TRBV3-1|TRBD2|15
ASSPASGRAFGETQY